This TCR beta chain was identified during a study of regulatory T cells in long-lasting Graves disease. Trimming stripped 3 bases from V and 9 bases from J, with 5 bases between. The CDR3 runs 10 residues. The V gene's germline CDR1 is SNHLY and CDR2 FYNNEI. This clonotype was counted many times. Time point reported: newly diagnosed GD, antithyroid drugs for less than 3 months. Extracted RNA from PBMCs served as the source of the TCR library. For TCR beta, libraries came from iRepertoire HTBI primers and Arm-PCR of CDR3 regions. TCRdb reanalysed the multiplex PCR reads using MiXCR and keeps one entry per CDR3 protein. The profile shows around 450,000 distinct CDR3 sequences, 14% to 15% of them singletons. These data were also reused for a study on T cells in Graves' hyperthyroidism and ophthalmopathy. That report adds: Patients aged 18 to 65 had newly diagnosed hyperthyroidism lasting under 2 months.

The input for sequencing was peripheral blood mononuclear cells (PBMCs), taken at new diagnosis, from a patient treated with antithyroid drugs. This chain joins TRBV2 and TRBJ2-5; D gene uncertain. The sequence came from a woman aged 40 to 50 with Graves disease. CDR3 DNA sequence: TGTGCCAGCAGTGACGAGGCCCAGTACTTC. As protein: CASSDEAQYF.